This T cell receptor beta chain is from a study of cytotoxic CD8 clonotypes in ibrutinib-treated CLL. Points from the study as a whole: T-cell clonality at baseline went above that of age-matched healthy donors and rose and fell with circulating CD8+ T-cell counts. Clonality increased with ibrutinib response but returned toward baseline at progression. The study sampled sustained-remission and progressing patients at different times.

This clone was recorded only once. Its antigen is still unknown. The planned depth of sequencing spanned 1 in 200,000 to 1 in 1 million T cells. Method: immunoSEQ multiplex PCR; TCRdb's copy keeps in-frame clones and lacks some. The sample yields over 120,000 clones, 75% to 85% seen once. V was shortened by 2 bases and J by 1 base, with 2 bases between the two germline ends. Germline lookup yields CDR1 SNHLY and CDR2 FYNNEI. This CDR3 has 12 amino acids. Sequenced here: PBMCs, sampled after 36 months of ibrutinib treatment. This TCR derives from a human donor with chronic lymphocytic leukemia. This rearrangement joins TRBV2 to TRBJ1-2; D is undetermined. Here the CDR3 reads CASSESNYGYTF. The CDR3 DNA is TGTGCCAGCAGTGAAAGTAACTATGGCTACACCTTC.